This T cell receptor beta chain comes out of a study of T-cell reconstitution after alpha-beta-depleted transplantation in children. This clonotype has just a few counts. V lost 0 bases and J 1 base, leaving 2 bases between the germline ends. The CDR3 covers 14 residues. Germline V lookup: CDR1 KGHDR, CDR2 SFDVKD. Unique molecular identifiers were incorporated when the TCRbeta library was constructed. TCRdb passed the PCR reads through MiXCR, listing each CDR3 protein once. The table has hundreds of thousands of distinct CDR3 sequences, 16% seen once; the top ten hold 1.1%. The source material was PBMCs from the stem cell graft donor, sampled from the stem cell graft. The chain uses TRBV24-1 and TRBJ2-2; unclear D gene. The origin of this receptor is a human donor who donated a stem cell graft to a child with acute myeloid leukemia. CDR3 protein: CATSDLRNTGELFF. CDR3 nucleotides: TGTGCCACCAGTGATTTGAGGAACACCGGGGAGCTGTTTTTT.